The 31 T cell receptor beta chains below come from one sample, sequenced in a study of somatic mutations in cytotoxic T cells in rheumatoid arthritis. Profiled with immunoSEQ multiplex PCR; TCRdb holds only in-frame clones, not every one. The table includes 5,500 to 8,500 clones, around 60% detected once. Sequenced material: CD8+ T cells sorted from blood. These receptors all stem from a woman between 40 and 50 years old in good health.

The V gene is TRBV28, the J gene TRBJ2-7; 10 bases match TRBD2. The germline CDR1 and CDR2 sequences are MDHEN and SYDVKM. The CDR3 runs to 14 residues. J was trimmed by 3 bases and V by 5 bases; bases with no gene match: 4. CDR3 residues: CASSVRLAGYEQYF. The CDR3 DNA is TGTGCCAGCAGTGTAAGACTAGCGGGCTACGAGCAGTACTTC. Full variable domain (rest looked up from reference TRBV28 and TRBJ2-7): DVKVTQSSRYLVKRTGEKVFLECVQDMDHENMFWYRQDPGLGLRLIYFSYDVKMKEKGDIPEGYSVSREKKERFSLILESASTNQTSMYLCASSVRLAGYEQYFGPGTRLTVT.

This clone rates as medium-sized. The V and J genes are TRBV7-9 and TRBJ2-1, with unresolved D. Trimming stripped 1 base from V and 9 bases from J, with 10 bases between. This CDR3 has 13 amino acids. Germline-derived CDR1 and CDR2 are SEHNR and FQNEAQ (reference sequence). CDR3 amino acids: CASSLDLTGEQFF. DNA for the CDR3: TGTGCCAGCAGCTTAGATCTTACCGGTGAGCAGTTCTTC.

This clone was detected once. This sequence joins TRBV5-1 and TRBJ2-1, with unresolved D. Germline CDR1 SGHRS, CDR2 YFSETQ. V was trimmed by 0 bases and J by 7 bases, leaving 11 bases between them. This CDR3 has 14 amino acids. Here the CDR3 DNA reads TGCGCCAGCAGCTTGGGCGGTGGCATTAATGAGCAGTTCTTC. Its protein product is CASSLGGGINEQFF.

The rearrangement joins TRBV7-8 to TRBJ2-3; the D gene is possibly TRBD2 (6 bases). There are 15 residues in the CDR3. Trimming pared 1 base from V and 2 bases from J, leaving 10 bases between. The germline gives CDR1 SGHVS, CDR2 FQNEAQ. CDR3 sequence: CASSLVSGYTDTQYF. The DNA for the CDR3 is TGTGCCAGCAGCTTAGTTAGCGGCTACACAGATACGCAGTATTTT.

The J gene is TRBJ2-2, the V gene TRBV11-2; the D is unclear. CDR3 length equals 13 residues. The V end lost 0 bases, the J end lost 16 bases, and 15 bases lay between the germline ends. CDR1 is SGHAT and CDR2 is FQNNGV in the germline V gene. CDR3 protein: CASSLEGTGPGFF. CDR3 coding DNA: TGTGCCAGCAGCTTAGAGGGTACCGGACCCGGGTTTTTT.

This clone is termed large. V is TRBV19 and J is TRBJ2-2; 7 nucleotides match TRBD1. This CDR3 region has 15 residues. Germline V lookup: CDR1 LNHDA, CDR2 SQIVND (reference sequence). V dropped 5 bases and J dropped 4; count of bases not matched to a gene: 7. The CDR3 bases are TGTGCCAGTAGTCCGGGACAGTCTCCCACCGGGGAGCTGTTTTTT. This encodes CASSPGQSPTGELFF.

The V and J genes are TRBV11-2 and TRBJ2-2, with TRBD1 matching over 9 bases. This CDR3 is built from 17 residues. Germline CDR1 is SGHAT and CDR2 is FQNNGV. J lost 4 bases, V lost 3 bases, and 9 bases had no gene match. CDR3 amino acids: CASSFPRGTGSTGELFF. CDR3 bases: TGTGCCAGCAGCTTTCCCCGCGGGACAGGGAGCACCGGGGAGCTGTTTTTT.

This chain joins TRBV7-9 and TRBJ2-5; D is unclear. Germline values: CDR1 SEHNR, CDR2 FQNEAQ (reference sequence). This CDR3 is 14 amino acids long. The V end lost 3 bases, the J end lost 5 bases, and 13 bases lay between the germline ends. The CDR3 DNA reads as TGTGCCAGCAGCTTTGTTAAGAGCGTCGAGACCCAGTACTTC. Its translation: CASSFVKSVETQYF. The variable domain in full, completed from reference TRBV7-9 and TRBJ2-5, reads DTGVSQNPRHKITKRGQNVTFRCDPISEHNRLYWYRQTLGQGPEFLTYFQNEAQLEKSRLLSDRFSAERPKGSFSTLEIQRTEQGDSAMYLCASSFVKSVETQYFGPGTRLLVL.

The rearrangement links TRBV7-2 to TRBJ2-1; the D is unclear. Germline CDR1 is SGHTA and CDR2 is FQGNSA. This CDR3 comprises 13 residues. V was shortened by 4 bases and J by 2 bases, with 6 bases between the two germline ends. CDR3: CASSSPTYNEQFF. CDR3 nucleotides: TGTGCCAGCAGCTCCCCCACCTACAATGAGCAGTTCTTC.

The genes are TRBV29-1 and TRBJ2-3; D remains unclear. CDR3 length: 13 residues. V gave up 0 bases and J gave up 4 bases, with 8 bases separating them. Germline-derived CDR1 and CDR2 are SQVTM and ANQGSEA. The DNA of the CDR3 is TGCAGCGTTGAAGAAGGCGGTCCAGATACGCAGTATTTT. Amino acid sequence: CSVEEGGPDTQYF.

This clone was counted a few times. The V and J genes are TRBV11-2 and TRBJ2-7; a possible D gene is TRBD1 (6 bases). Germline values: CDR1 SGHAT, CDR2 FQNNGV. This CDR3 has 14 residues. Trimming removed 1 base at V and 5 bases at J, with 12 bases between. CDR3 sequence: CASSLVETGHEQYF. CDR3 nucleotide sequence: TGTGCCAGCAGCTTAGTGGAGACAGGTCACGAGCAGTACTTC.

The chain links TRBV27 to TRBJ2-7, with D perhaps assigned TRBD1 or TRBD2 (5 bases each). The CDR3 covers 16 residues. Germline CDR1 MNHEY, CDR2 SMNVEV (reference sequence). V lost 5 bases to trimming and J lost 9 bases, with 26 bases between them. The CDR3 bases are TGTGCCAGCAGTGCCGACTACTTCCGGGACGGGGCGGGGCAGTACTTC. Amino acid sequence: CASSADYFRDGAGQYF.

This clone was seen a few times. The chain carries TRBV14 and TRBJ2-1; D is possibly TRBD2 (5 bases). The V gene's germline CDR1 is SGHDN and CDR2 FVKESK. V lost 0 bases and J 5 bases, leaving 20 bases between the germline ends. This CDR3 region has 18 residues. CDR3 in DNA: TGTGCCAGCAGCCAAGAGGGAGCCTTTTTGGTAGCGCACAATGAGCAGTTCTTC. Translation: CASSQEGAFLVAHNEQFF.

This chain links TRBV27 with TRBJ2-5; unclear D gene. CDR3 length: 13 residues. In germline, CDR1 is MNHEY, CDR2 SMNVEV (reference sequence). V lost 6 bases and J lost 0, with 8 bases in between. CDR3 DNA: TGTGCCAGCAGGGTACTCGACCAAGAGACCCAGTACTTC. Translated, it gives CASRVLDQETQYF.

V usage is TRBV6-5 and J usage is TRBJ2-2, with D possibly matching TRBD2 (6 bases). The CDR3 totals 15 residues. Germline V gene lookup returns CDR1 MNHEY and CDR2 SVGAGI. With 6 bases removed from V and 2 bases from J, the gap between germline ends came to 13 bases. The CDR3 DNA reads TGTGCCAGCAGATTCGCGGGATACAACACCGGGGAGCTGTTTTTT. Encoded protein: CASRFAGYNTGELFF.

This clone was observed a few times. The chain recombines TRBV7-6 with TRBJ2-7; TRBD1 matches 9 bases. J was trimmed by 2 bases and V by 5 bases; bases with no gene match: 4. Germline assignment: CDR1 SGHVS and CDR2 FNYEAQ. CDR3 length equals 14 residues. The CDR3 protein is CASSVGQGPYEQYF. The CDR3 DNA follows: TGTGCCAGCAGCGTGGGACAGGGTCCCTACGAGCAGTACTTC.

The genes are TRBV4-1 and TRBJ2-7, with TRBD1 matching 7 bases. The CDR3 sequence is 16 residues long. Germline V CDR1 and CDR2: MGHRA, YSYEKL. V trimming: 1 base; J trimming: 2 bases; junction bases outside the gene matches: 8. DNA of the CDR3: TGCGCCAGCAGCCAAGGGCCGGGACAGTCAACCTACGAGCAGTACTTC. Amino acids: CASSQGPGQSTYEQYF.

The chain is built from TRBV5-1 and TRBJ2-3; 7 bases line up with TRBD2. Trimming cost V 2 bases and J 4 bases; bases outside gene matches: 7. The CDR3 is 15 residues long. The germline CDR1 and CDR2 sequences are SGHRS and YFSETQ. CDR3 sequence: CASSLQREMSDTQYF. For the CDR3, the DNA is TGCGCCAGCAGCTTACAGCGGGAAATGTCAGATACGCAGTATTTT. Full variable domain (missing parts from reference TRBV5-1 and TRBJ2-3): KAGVTQTPRYLIKTRGQQVTLSCSPISGHRSVSWYQQTPGQGLQFLFEYFSETQRNKGNFPGRFSGRQFSNSRSEMNVSTLELGDSALYLCASSLQREMSDTQYFGPGTRLTVL.

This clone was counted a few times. CDR3 nucleotide sequence: TGTGCCAGCAGGCGTCCTAGCGGAGGGGGCACAGATACGCAGTATTTT. Translating gives CASRRPSGGGTDTQYF. The chain joins TRBV2 to TRBJ2-3; TRBD2 aligns across 7 bases. CDR3 length: 16 amino acids. Germline CDR1 is SNHLY and CDR2 is FYNNEI. Germline trimming cut 6 bases from V and 1 base from J; bases unmatched to any gene: 10.

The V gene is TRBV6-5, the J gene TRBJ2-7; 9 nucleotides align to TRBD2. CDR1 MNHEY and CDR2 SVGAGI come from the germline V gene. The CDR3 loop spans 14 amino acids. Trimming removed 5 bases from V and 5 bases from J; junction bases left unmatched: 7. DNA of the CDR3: TGTGCCAGCAGTCGACTAGCGGAGGGGAACGAGCAGTACTTC. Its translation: CASSRLAEGNEQYF.

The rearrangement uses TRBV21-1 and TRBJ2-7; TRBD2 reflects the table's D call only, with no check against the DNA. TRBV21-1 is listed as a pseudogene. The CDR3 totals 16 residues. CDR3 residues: CASSKGRAVIFYEQYF. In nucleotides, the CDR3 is TGTGCCAGCAGCAAAGGGAGAGCGGTCATCTTCTACGAGCAGTACTTC.

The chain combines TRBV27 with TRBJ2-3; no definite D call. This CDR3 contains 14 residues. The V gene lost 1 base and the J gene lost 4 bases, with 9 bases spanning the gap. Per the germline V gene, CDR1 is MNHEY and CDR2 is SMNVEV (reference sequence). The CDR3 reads CASSLFPGSDTQYF. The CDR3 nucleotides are TGTGCCAGCAGTTTATTCCCCGGCTCAGATACGCAGTATTTT.

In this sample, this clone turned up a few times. CDR3 in DNA: TGTGCCAGCAGCCATAATGAAAAACTGTTTTTT. Its protein product is CASSHNEKLFF. The rearrangement joins TRBV28 to TRBJ1-4, with D uncertain. Germline values: CDR1 MDHEN, CDR2 SYDVKM. The CDR3 is 11 residues long. The V gene lost 6 bases and the J gene lost 4 bases, with 3 bases spanning the gap.

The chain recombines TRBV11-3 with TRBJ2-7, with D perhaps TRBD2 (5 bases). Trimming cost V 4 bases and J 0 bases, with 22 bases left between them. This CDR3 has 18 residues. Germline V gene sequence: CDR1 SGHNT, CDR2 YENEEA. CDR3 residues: CASSSQWAGGRDSYEQYF. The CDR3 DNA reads TGTGCCAGCAGCTCTCAGTGGGCGGGCGGACGGGACTCCTACGAGCAGTACTTC.

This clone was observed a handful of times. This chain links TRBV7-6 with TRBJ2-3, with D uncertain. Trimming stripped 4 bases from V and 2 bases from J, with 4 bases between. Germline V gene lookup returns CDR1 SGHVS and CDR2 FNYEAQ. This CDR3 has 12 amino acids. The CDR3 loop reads CASSSYTDTQYF. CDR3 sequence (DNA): TGTGCCAGCAGCTCCTACACAGATACGCAGTATTTT.

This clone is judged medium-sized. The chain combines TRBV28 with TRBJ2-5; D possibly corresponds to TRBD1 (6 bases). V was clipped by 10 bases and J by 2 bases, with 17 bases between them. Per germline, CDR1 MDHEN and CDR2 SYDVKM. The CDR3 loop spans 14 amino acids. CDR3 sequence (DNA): TGTGCCACCCACAGGGACCTTCGGCAAGAGACCCAGTACTTC. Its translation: CATHRDLRQETQYF. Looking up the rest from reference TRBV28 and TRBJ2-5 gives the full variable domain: DVKVTQSSRYLVKRTGEKVFLECVQDMDHENMFWYRQDPGLGLRLIYFSYDVKMKEKGDIPEGYSVSREKKERFSLILESASTNQTSMYLCATHRDLRQETQYFGPGTRLLVL.

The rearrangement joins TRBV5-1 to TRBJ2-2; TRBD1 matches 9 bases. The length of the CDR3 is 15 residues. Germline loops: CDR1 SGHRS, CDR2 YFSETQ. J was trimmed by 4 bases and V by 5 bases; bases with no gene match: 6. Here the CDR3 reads CASSPQTGGTGELFF. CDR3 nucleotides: TGCGCCAGCAGTCCCCAGACAGGGGGCACCGGGGAGCTGTTTTTT.

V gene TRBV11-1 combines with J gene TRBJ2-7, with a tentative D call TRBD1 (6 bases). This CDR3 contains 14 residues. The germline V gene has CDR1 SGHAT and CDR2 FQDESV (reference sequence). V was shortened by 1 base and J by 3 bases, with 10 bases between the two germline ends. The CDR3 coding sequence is TGTGCCAGCAGCTTAGTACCAGGGGACTACGAGCAGTACTTC. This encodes CASSLVPGDYEQYF.

The CDR3 sequence: CASSPGEWNEQFF. In DNA, the CDR3 is TGTGCCAGCAGTCCGGGGGAGTGGAATGAGCAGTTCTTC. This sequence joins TRBV27 and TRBJ2-1, with D possibly being TRBD2 (6 bases). Germline V CDR1 and CDR2: MNHEY, SMNVEV (reference sequence). The CDR3 sequence is 13 residues long. V lost 5 bases to trimming and J lost 7 bases, with 12 bases between them.

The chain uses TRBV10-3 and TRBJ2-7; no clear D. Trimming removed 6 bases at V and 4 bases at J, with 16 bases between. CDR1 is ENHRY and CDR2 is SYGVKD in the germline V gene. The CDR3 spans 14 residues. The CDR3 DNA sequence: TGTGCCATCAGCGAATACGGAGTGGGGTACGAGCAGTACTTC. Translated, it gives CAISEYGVGYEQYF.

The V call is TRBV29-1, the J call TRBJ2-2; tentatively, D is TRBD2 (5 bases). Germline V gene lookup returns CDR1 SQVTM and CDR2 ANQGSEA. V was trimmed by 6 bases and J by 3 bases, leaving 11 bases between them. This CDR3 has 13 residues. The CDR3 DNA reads TGCAGCGTCTCTTTCGGGGACACCGGGGAGCTGTTTTTT. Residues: CSVSFGDTGELFF.